This TCR beta chain emerged from a study of blood T cell repertoires in COVID-19. Sequenced by immunoSEQ multiplex PCR; TCRdb stores in-frame clones only, minus some. The sample consists of 100,000 to 150,000 clones, 84% of them appearing once. The J segment lost 2 bases and the V segment lost 7 bases, leaving 6 bases of the junction unmatched. The CDR3 length is 15 residues. Per germline, CDR1 KGHDR and CDR2 SFDVKD. The rearrangement uses TRBV24-1 and TRBJ2-3; 9 bases map to TRBD1. The specimen sequenced was peripheral blood. The sequence was obtained from a woman aged 25 to 45 who had recovered from COVID-19. The CDR3 spells CATSEGQGNTDTQYF. Here the CDR3 DNA reads TGTGCCACCAGCGAGGGACAGGGCAACACAGATACGCAGTATTTT.